The clone carrying this T cell receptor (beta chain) was counted only a few times. A single record per CDR3 protein comes from TCRdb applying MiXCR to the 5' RACE reads. The table includes tens of thousands of distinct CDR3 sequences, 5.5% to 6.5% detected once. This sample was included in a study of early T cells in non-severe SARS-CoV-2 infection. The CDR3 totals 15 residues. The germline V and J ends were trimmed by 3 bases and 2 bases, with 13 bases remaining between them. Per the germline V gene, CDR1 is SGHAT and CDR2 is FQNNGV. This chain links TRBV11-2 with TRBJ2-5; D possibly corresponds to TRBD2 (6 bases). The origin of this receptor is an adult who was a healthcare worker with PCR-confirmed SARS-CoV-2 infection or an uninfected control (not recorded which). The sequencing used whole blood, collected at baseline. This CDR3 reads CASSFTGLTQETQYF. As DNA, the CDR3 is TGTGCCAGCAGCTTTACGGGACTCACGCAAGAGACCCAGTACTTC.